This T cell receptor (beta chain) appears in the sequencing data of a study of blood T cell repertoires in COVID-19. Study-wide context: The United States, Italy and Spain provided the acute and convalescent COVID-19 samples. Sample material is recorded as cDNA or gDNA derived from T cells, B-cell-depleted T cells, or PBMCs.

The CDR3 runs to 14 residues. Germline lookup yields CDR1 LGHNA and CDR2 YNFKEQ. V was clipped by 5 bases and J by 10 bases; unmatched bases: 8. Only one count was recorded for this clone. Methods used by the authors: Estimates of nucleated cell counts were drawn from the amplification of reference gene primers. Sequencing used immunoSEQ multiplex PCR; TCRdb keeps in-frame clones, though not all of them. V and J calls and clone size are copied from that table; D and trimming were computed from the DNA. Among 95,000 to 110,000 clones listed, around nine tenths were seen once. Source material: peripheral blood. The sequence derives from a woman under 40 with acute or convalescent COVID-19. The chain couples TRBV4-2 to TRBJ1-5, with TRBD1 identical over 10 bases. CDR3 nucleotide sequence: TGTGCCAGCAGCTCCGGACAGGGGGTAGATCCCCAGCATTTT. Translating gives CASSSGQGVDPQHF.